Listed below are T cell receptor beta chains from one sample, sequenced in a study of T cells in Graves' hyperthyroidism and ophthalmopathy. TCRdb re-analysed the multiplex PCR reads in MiXCR, keeping a single row per CDR3 protein. This sample carries about 400,000 distinct CDR3 sequences, approximately 14% of them seen once, and the ten largest clones take approximately 7.5%. Sequenced sample: blood. The receptor set was obtained from a woman younger than 30 with Graves' hyperthyroidism. Each CDR3 is given with its conserved first and last residue. The D gene is left open where the match is weak. Size tells how often a clone was seen (once, few, many) or the class of an expanded clone, and some rows leave it out.

. TRBJ1-5 TRBV6-1 many TGTGCCAGCAGTGATGGGCCTGGGGTGGGGGCCGGTCAGCCCCAGCATTTT CASSDGPGVGAGQPQHF
. TRBJ2-1 TRBV11-3 many TGTGCCAGCCAGATGGGGGGTGAGCAGTTCTTC CASQMGGEQFF
TRBD1 TRBJ2-2 TRBV28 many TGTGCCAGCAATATACAGGGGGCGCGAGCCGGGGAGCTGTTTTTT CASNIQGARAGELFF
TRBD1 TRBJ1-1 TRBV2 . TGTGCCAGCTGGAGGGGACAGGGGGCCGGGGACACTGAAGCTTTCTTT CASWRGQGAGDTEAFF
. TRBJ1-1 TRBV5-1 many TGCGCCAGCAGCATGGGTGTCACTGAAGCTTTCTTT CASSMGVTEAFF
. TRBJ2-5 TRBV2 many TGTGCCAGCAGTGAAGTCCCTGACTTCCAGTACTTC CASSEVPDFQYF
. TRBJ1-5 TRBV3-1 . TGTGCCAGCAGCCAAGAGGGGACCCAACCGGGTGGGCCCCAGCATTTT CASSQEGTQPGGPQHF
TRBD2 TRBJ2-1 TRBV2 few TGTGCCAGCAGTGAACTCCTAGCGGGGGGCTGGGAGTTCTTC CASSELLAGGWEFF
TRBD1 TRBJ2-5 TRBV10-3 . TGTGCCATCAGCGGACAGGGGTATGGAGAGACCCAGTACTTC CAISGQGYGETQYF
. TRBJ1-1 TRBV5-5 . TGTGCCAGCAGCTTGGTCCGGCTGCACACTGAAGCTTTCTTT CASSLVRLHTEAFF
. TRBJ1-5 TRBV30 many TGTGCCTGGAGTCAGGCCGGTCCTCAGCCCCAGCATTTT CAWSQAGPQPQHF
TRBD1 TRBJ1-5 TRBV28 . TGTGCCAGCAGTCCAATAGGAGGACAGGGGTTGGATCAGCCCCAGCATTTT CASSPIGGQGLDQPQHF
. TRBJ1-6 TRBV6-1 many TGTGCCAGCTCCCGGGACGGAAGGAATTCACCCCTCCACTTT CASSRDGRNSPLHF
TRBD1 TRBJ2-1 TRBV5-1 many TGCGCCAGCAGCTGGGGGGGGACAGGGACCCATGAGCAGTTCTTC CASSWGGTGTHEQFF
. TRBJ2-3 TRBV28 many TGTGCCAGCAGTTGGCCTCGGGAAGCTAGCTATACGCAGTATTTT CASSWPREASYTQYF
TRBD1 TRBJ1-1 TRBV6-2/TRBV6-3 . TGTGCCAGCGCGGACAGGGTGGGAGTCACTGAAGCTTTCTTT CASADRVGVTEAFF
TRBD1 TRBJ2-6 TRBV28 many TGTGCCAGCAGGGGACAGGGCCTTTTCTCTGGGGCCAACGTCCTGACTTTC CASRGQGLFSGANVLTF
. TRBJ1-2 TRBV7-9 many TGTGCCAGCAGCTATGACCAACCCGCGTATGGCTACACCTTC CASSYDQPAYGYTF
. TRBJ1-5 TRBV10-3 many TGTGCCATCAGTGAGGACCCTACCACCCTGGGCAATCAGCCCCAGCATTTT CAISEDPTTLGNQPQHF
. TRBJ1-4 TRBV2 . TGTGCCAGCAGCCGGTCTCGGCTTAGGGATGAAAAACTGTTTTTT CASSRSRLRDEKLFF
. TRBJ2-1 TRBV6-1 many TGTGCCAGCGGGGGAAGCCCAGGGTACAATGAGCAGTTCTTC CASGGSPGYNEQFF
. TRBJ2-1 TRBV2 many TGTGCCAGCAGTGACCCTAGCGTCTACAATGAGCAGTTCTTC CASSDPSVYNEQFF
TRBD1 TRBJ1-4 TRBV30 . TGTGCCTGGAAGGGACAGAATGAAAAACTGTTTTTT CAWKGQNEKLFF
TRBD2 TRBJ2-5 TRBV7-8 many TGTGCCAGCAGCTTAGTGACTAGCGGGAGGGCCCCGTACTTC CASSLVTSGRAPYF
TRBD1 TRBJ2-1 TRBV20-1 many TGCAGTGCTAGGGGGACAGGGAGAAGTGAGCAGTTCTTC CSARGTGRSEQFF
. TRBJ1-5 TRBV9 . TGTGCCAGCAGCGTAGAGGCGGGGGGGTCCCAGCATTTT CASSVEAGGSQHF
. TRBJ1-6 TRBV20-1 . TGCAGTGCTAGACAGACAGGATACAGCTCCTATAATTCACCCCTCCACTTT CSARQTGYSSYNSPLHF
. TRBJ2-3 TRBV12-3/TRBV12-4 many TGTGCCAGCAGTAAATCTACGGACCCGTTTGGGAGGACAGATACGCAGTATTTT CASSKSTDPFGRTDTQYF
. TRBJ1-4 TRBV15 . TGTGCCACCAGCAGGGAGGTTTCAGGGCTTACTAATGAAAAACTGTTTTTT CATSREVSGLTNEKLFF
TRBD1 TRBJ1-6 TRBV19 few TGTGCCAGTAGTATACGGGCAGGGGGTGTTTACTCCTATAATTCACCCCTCCACTTT CASSIRAGGVYSYNSPLHF
. TRBJ2-2 TRBV5-1 once TGCGCCAGCAGCTCGGACTATGTCGGGGAGCTGTTTTTT CASSSDYVGELFF
TRBD1 TRBJ1-4 TRBV12-3/TRBV12-4 many TGTGCCAGCAGTTCCCACAGGGGGCGAGGGGAAAAACTGTTTTTT CASSSHRGRGEKLFF
. TRBJ1-5 TRBV7-6 few TGTGCCAGCAGCCCTCGGGACGGGACAAGCCCCCAGCATTTT CASSPRDGTSPQHF
. TRBJ1-2 TRBV30 many TGTGCCTGGAGTGTACAAGGGATCGGCTACACCTTC CAWSVQGIGYTF
TRBD2 TRBJ2-5 TRBV20-1 many TGCAGTGCTAGAAGGCGCCTGTCATCGGGAGGGCCAGAAGAGACCCAGTACTTC CSARRRLSSGGPEETQYF
TRBD1 TRBJ2-7 TRBV29-1 . TGCAGCGTTGAAGATCGGACAGGAGCCTCCTACGAGCAGTACTTC CSVEDRTGASYEQYF
TRBD1 TRBJ1-2 TRBV20-1 once TGCAGTGCGGACAGGGGAATGGTGCGCGGCTACACCTTC CSADRGMVRGYTF
. TRBJ1-2 TRBV12-3/TRBV12-4 many TGTGCCAGCAGTTTTCTTTTGGACCGGGATGGCTACACCTTC CASSFLLDRDGYTF
. TRBJ1-3 TRBV20-1 . TGCAGTGCTAGAGATGAGTACGGAGGCCGACTTCACTCTGGAAACACCATACATTTT CSARDEYGGRLHSGNTIHF
. TRBJ2-7 TRBV14 many TGTGCCAGCAGCCAACCTAGGACAGCCACGCTAGGCGAGCAGTACTTC CASSQPRTATLGEQYF
. TRBJ1-2 TRBV12-3/TRBV12-4 many TGTGCCAGCAGTTTAGCCCCTTCTACCTATGGCTACACCTTC CASSLAPSTYGYTF
. TRBJ2-2 TRBV18 . TGTGCCAGCATGGACACGCGGGAGCTGTTTTTT CASMDTRELFF
. TRBJ2-7 TRBV5-1 . TGCGCCAGCAGATACGGGCCTAGGGAAGGGTACGAGCAGTACTTC CASRYGPREGYEQYF
TRBD1 TRBJ1-2 TRBV2 many TGTGCCAGCAGGGCTGACGGTCAGGGGGCGGGTGGCTACACCTTC CASRADGQGAGGYTF
. TRBJ2-5 TRBV7-2 . TGTGCCAGCAGCTTAAGTCCTACGGCGGAGACCCAGTACTTC CASSLSPTAETQYF
TRBD2 TRBJ2-3 TRBV20-1 many TGCAGTGCTAGAGATGGTCCCAGAGGACTAGCGGGGGGGAGTAGAGATACGCAGTATTTT CSARDGPRGLAGGSRDTQYF
TRBD1 TRBJ1-2 TRBV10-3 many TGTGCCATCAGGGGGACAGACTATGGCTACACCTTC CAIRGTDYGYTF
TRBD2 TRBJ2-3 TRBV20-1 many TGCAGTGCTGTCCCAACTACTAGCGGGAGATTCACAGATACGCAGTATTTT CSAVPTTSGRFTDTQYF
TRBD2 TRBJ2-7 TRBV20-1 . TGCAGTGCTAGTGCATCCGGGACTAGACCGACTCGAAGCTCCTACGAGCAGTACTTC CSASASGTRPTRSSYEQYF
. TRBJ1-4 TRBV6-5 many TGTGCCAGCAGTTACTCCCAGGCTTACGAAAAACTGTTTTTT CASSYSQAYEKLFF
. TRBJ1-2 TRBV30 . TGTGCCTGGAGTGGAGGGGGGCACACGGCTAACTATGGCTACACCTTC CAWSGGGHTANYGYTF
. TRBJ2-7 TRBV7-9 many TGTGCCAGCAGCCAAGGGTCAGGGGCCTACGAGCAGTACTTC CASSQGSGAYEQYF
. TRBJ2-7 TRBV15 many TGTGCCACCAGCAGATACTTTCGGGGGACGGCCCCTTACGAGCAGTACTTC CATSRYFRGTAPYEQYF
TRBD2 TRBJ2-7 TRBV11-2 . TGTGCCAGCAGCTTAGACAGGTATCCAAGCGGGAGTACCCACGAGCAGTACTTC CASSLDRYPSGSTHEQYF